These 23 T cell receptor beta chains came from one sample sequenced in a study of blood T cell repertoires in COVID-19. Method: immunoSEQ multiplex PCR; TCRdb's copy keeps in-frame clones and lacks some. The profile shows some 250,000 clones, about 90% of them singletons. The sample consisted of PBMCs or T cells enriched from blood (not recorded which). The receptors derive from a human donor in a cohort exposed to, infected with or recovered from COVID-19 (not recorded which). The donor label of this sample is uncertain.

The chain combines TRBV5-8 with TRBJ1-1; TRBD1 is a possible D gene (5 bases). The CDR3 contains 14 residues. CDR1 is SGHTS, CDR2 YDEGEE, per germline. Trimming pared 4 bases from V and 2 bases from J, leaving 12 bases between. The CDR3 DNA sequence: TGTGCCAGCAGCCTCCCCGGGGGTAACACTGAAGCTTTCTTT. This encodes CASSLPGGNTEAFF.

This chain uses TRBV7-9 with TRBJ2-5; D is possibly TRBD2 (6 bases). Germline loops: CDR1 SEHNR, CDR2 FQNEAQ (reference sequence). This CDR3 has 17 amino acids. Trimming removed 1 base from V and 2 bases from J, with 17 bases in between. The CDR3 region has the DNA TGTGCCAGCAGCTTAGGATCGCTAGCGATGATACAAGAGACCCAGTACTTC. This encodes CASSLGSLAMIQETQYF.

J is TRBJ1-2 and V is TRBV18; possible D gene TRBD1, 6 bases. CDR1 and CDR2 (germline): KGHSH, LQKENI. The CDR3 runs to 17 residues. V was clipped by 2 bases and J by 0 bases, with 16 bases between them. The CDR3 DNA sequence: TGTGCCAGCTCACCATCGGGGGGCCAAAAAGCTAACTATGGCTACACCTTC. Its protein is CASSPSGGQKANYGYTF.

This clone was seen once. The gene calls are TRBV10-3 and TRBJ1-3; D may be TRBD1 (6 bases). V was trimmed by 6 bases and J by 3 bases, leaving 9 bases between them. The CDR3 length is 13 residues. Germline loops: CDR1 ENHRY, CDR2 SYGVKD. The CDR3 region is CAIRRTVGNTIYF. As DNA, the CDR3 is TGTGCCATCAGAAGGACAGTTGGAAACACCATATATTTT.

V and J are TRBV27 and TRBJ2-7, with a possible D match to TRBD1 (5 bases). V was cut by 3 bases and J by 0 bases, with 12 bases left in between. The CDR3 is 15 amino acids. Looked up from germline, CDR1 is MNHEY and CDR2 is SMNVEV (reference sequence). The DNA for the CDR3 is TGTGCCAGCAGTTTGGGGCCCCTCAGCTCCTACGAGCAGTACTTC. Its protein product is CASSLGPLSSYEQYF.

The V gene is TRBV6-2 or TRBV6-3, the J gene TRBJ2-3; 11 positions agree with TRBD1. V shed 2 bases, J shed 5 bases, and the junction held 6 bases outside the gene matches. CDR1 is MNHEY and CDR2 is SVGEGT in the germline V gene. CDR3 size: 16 residues. The CDR3 DNA is TGTGCCAGCAGTTACGGGACTGGGACAGGGGGAGATACGCAGTATTTT. This gives the protein CASSYGTGTGGDTQYF.

The chain couples TRBV7-9 to TRBJ2-7; TRBD2 matches 9 bases. The CDR3 has 15 residues. The ends lost 2 bases at V and 3 bases at J; junction bases unmatched: 5. Germline V gene data show CDR1 as SEHNR and CDR2 as FQNEAQ (reference sequence). In DNA form, the CDR3 reads TGTGCCAGCAGCTTATATAGCGGGGGCCTCTACGAGCAGTACTTC. Its translation is CASSLYSGGLYEQYF.

The V call is TRBV7-2, the J call TRBJ2-7; 11 bases fit TRBD2. The V gene's germline CDR1 is SGHTA and CDR2 FQGNSA. Losses at the gene ends were 1 base for V and 3 bases for J; bases not matched to a gene: 5. The CDR3 contains 16 residues. The CDR3 DNA sequence: TGTGCCAGCAGCTTAGAGCTAGCGGGGGGCTACTACGAGCAGTACTTC. This encodes CASSLELAGGYYEQYF.

This clone was observed a single time. The chain combines TRBV7-2 with TRBJ2-3; D may be TRBD2 (6 bases). The CDR3 has 14 residues. Germline CDR1 and CDR2: SGHTA and FQGNSA. Between the trimmed V and J ends, which lost 5 bases and 9 bases, there was a span of 18 bases. The CDR3 region has the DNA TGTGCCAGCAGCCCAACGGCGGGGTCCGCAACGCAGTATTTT. It is translated as CASSPTAGSATQYF.

The table lists this clone with a count of one. This chain links TRBV6-5 with TRBJ1-5, with D tentatively TRBD1 (6 bases). The germline CDR1 and CDR2 sequences are MNHEY and SVGAGI. This CDR3 is 15 amino acids long. Deletions cut 6 bases from V and 1 base from J, with 13 bases between. In nucleotides, the CDR3 is TGTGCCAGCAGGCCCAACAGGGAGAGCAATCAGCCCCAGCATTTT. Translating gives CASRPNRESNQPQHF.

This clone was seen a few times. The genes are TRBV5-1 and TRBJ1-2; TRBD1 is a possible D gene (6 bases). The V gene's germline CDR1 is SGHRS and CDR2 YFSETQ. V lost 2 bases and J lost 8, with 10 bases in between. This CDR3 comprises 12 residues. The chain's CDR3 is CASSFKGDGYTF. For the CDR3, the DNA is TGCGCCAGCAGCTTCAAGGGGGACGGCTACACCTTC.

V is TRBV7-8 and J is TRBJ1-2, with D perhaps TRBD1 (5 bases). The V and J ends lost 2 bases and 0 bases respectively, with 19 bases between them. Looked up from germline, CDR1 is SGHVS and CDR2 is FQNEAQ. The CDR3 consists of 18 residues. This CDR3 is CASSLPREGALSNYGYTF. CDR3 sequence (DNA): TGTGCCAGCAGCTTACCGCGTGAAGGGGCCTTGTCTAACTATGGCTACACCTTC.

This rearrangement joins TRBV12-5 to TRBJ2-3; D might be TRBD2 (5 bases). Between the trimmed V and J ends, which lost 2 bases and 2 bases, there was a span of 11 bases. The V gene's germline CDR1 is LGHNT and CDR2 FRNRAP. This CDR3 spans 15 amino acids. CDR3 residues: CASGLNLRATDTQYF. For the CDR3, the DNA is TGTGCTAGTGGTTTGAATTTGAGGGCCACAGATACGCAGTATTTT. The variable domain in full, completed from reference TRBV12-5 and TRBJ2-3, reads DARVTQTPRHKVTEMGQEVTMRCQPILGHNTVFWYRQTMMQGLELLAYFRNRAPLDDSGMPKDRFSAEMPDATLATLKIQPSEPRDSAVYFCASGLNLRATDTQYFGPGTRLTVL.

This CDR3 reads CASSLSLRTAAGYTF. CDR3 DNA: TGTGCCAGCAGTTTATCGTTGCGGACAGCCGCAGGCTACACCTTC. The genes are TRBV27 and TRBJ1-2; TRBD1 might be the D (6 bases). V was cut by 0 bases and J by 8 bases, with 16 bases left in between. CDR1 MNHEY and CDR2 SMNVEV come from the germline V gene (reference sequence). The CDR3 extends over 15 amino acids.

V and J are TRBV5-6 and TRBJ1-1; 9 bases fit TRBD1. CDR1 SGHDT and CDR2 YYEEEE come from the germline V gene. The CDR3 spans 19 residues. V lost 4 bases to trimming and J lost 5 bases; unmatched junction nucleotides: 21. The CDR3 loop reads CASSPKVLDPGQGFTEAFF. CDR3 DNA sequence: TGTGCCAGCAGCCCGAAGGTCCTGGACCCGGGACAGGGATTTACTGAAGCTTTCTTT.

The chain employs TRBV12-3 or TRBV12-4 and TRBJ2-3; D is unclear. This CDR3 is built from 12 residues. The V end was cut by 7 bases, the J end by 3 bases, with 8 bases between. The CDR3 nucleotides are TGTGCCAGCACCAGATTAACAGATACGCAGTATTTT. Protein product: CASTRLTDTQYF.

The chain uses TRBV27 and TRBJ1-1; 7 nucleotides line up with TRBD1. Germline trimming cut 7 bases from V and 1 base from J; bases unmatched to any gene: 9. The CDR3 length is 15 residues. In germline, CDR1 is MNHEY, CDR2 SMNVEV (reference sequence). The CDR3: CASTHRGQKNTEAFF. DNA for the CDR3: TGTGCCAGCACGCACCGGGGACAGAAGAACACTGAAGCTTTCTTT.

V usage is TRBV7-2 and J usage is TRBJ1-4; D is perhaps TRBD1 (5 bases). The CDR3 has 16 residues. The germline gives CDR1 SGHTA, CDR2 FQGNSA. Trimming pared 5 bases from V and 5 bases from J, leaving 18 bases between. CDR3 coding DNA: TGTGCCAGCAGCCCCTACGGACAAACTCTAAATGAAAAACTGTTTTTT. Its protein is CASSPYGQTLNEKLFF.

The rearrangement joins TRBV2 to TRBJ1-3, with D perhaps matching TRBD1 (5 bases). This CDR3 is 14 amino acids long. Trimming shortened V by 6 bases and J by 0 bases, and 9 bases separated the two germline ends. CDR1 is SNHLY and CDR2 is FYNNEI in the germline V gene. CDR3 amino acids: CASRQQDSGNTIYF. CDR3 bases: TGTGCCAGCAGGCAACAGGACTCTGGAAACACCATATATTTT.

The chain carries TRBV5-4 and TRBJ2-3; a possible D gene is TRBD1 (5 bases). V was pared by 0 bases and J by 4 bases, with 15 bases between. The CDR3 length is 16 residues. Germline CDR1 and CDR2: SGHNT and YYREEE (reference sequence). CDR3 DNA sequence: TGTGCCAGCAGCTTGGCCTCGGGCCTAGGGGCAGATACGCAGTATTTT. This translates into CASSLASGLGADTQYF.

The rearrangement joins TRBV9 to TRBJ1-1; D not resolved. The CDR3 runs to 14 residues. With 4 bases removed from V and 1 base from J, the gap between germline ends came to 11 bases. CDR1 and CDR2 from the germline V gene are SGDLS and YYNGEE. CDR3 sequence (DNA): TGTGCCAGCAGCCCCGCGGGAAAGAACACTGAAGCTTTCTTT. Translated: CASSPAGKNTEAFF.

This clone was recorded only once. The chain is built from TRBV30 and TRBJ2-5; TRBD2 matches 9 bases. The trim removed 3 bases at V and 5 bases at J, leaving 13 bases unmatched. Germline V gene sequence: CDR1 GTSNPN, CDR2 SVGIG (reference sequence). The CDR3 is 16 amino acids. Written as DNA, the CDR3 is TGTGCCTGGAGGCTAGGCGGGGGGGCCGTCGGGGAGACCCAGTACTTC. This encodes CAWRLGGGAVGETQYF.

This clone has just a few counts. This chain joins TRBV12-1 and TRBJ1-2. TRBV12-1 is marked as a pseudogene. The CDR3 covers 15 residues. CDR3 sequence (DNA): TGTGCCAGCAGTTGTTATGGACTTTCGAACTATGGCTACACCTTC. It encodes CASSCYGLSNYGYTF.